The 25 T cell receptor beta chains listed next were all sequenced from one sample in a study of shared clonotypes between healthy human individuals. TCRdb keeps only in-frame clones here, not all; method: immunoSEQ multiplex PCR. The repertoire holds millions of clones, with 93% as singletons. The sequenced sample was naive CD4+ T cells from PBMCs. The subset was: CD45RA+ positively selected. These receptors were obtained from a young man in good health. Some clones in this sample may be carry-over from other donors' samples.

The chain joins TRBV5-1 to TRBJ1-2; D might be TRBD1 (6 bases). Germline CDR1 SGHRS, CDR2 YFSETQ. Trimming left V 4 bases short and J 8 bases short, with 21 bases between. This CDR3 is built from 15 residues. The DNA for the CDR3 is TGCGCCAGCAGCCCTACACAGGGTTTCTCAGGCGGCTACACCTTC. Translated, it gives CASSPTQGFSGGYTF.

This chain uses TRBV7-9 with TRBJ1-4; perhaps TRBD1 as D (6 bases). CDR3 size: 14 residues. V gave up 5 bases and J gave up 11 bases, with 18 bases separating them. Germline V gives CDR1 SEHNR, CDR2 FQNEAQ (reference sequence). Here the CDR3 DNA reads TGTGCCAGCAGCAAACAGGGCTTTCTCACTAAACTGTTTTTT. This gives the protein CASSKQGFLTKLFF.

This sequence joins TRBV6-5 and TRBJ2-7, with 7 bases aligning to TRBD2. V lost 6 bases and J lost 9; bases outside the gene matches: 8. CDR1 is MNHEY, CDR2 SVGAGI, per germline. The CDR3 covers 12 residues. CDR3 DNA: TGTGCCAGCAGCGAAACTAGCGCGGTGCAGTACTTC. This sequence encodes CASSETSAVQYF.

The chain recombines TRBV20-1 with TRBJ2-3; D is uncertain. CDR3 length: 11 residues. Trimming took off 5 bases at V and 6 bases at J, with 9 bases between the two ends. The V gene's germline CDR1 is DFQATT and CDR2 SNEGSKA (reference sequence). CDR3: CSAPRQDTQYF. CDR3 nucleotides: TGCAGTGCTCCCCGCCAGGATACGCAGTATTTT.

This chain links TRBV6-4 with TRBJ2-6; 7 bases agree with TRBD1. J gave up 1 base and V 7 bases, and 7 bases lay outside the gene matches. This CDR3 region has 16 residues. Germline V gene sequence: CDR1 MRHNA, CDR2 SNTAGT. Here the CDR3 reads CASTPGQSSGANVLTF. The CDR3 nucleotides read TGTGCCAGCACCCCGGGACAGTCGTCTGGGGCCAACGTCCTGACTTTC.

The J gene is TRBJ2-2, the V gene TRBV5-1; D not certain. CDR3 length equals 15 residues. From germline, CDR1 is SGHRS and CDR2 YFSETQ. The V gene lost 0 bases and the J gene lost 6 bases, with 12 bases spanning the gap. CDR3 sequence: CASSLANSDPGELFF. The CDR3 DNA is TGCGCCAGCAGCTTGGCGAACAGTGACCCCGGGGAGCTGTTTTTT. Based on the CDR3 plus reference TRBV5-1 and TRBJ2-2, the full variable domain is KAGVTQTPRYLIKTRGQQVTLSCSPISGHRSVSWYQQTPGQGLQFLFEYFSETQRNKGNFPGRFSGRQFSNSRSEMNVSTLELGDSALYLCASSLANSDPGELFFGEGSRLTVL.

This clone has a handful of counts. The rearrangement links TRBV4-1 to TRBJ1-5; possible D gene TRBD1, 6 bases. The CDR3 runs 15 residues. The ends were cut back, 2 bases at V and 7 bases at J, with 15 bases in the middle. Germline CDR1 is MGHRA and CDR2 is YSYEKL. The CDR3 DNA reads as TGCGCCAGCAGCCAACTTTGGACAGTAAAACAGCCCCAGCATTTT. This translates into CASSQLWTVKQPQHF.

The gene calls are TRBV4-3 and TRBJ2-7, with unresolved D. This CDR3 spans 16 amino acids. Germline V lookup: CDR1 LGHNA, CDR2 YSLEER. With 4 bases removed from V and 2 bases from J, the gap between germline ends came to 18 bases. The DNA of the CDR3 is TGCGCCAGCAGCCTGGTGGATGGCTACGCGCCCTACGAGCAGTACTTC. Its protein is CASSLVDGYAPYEQYF.

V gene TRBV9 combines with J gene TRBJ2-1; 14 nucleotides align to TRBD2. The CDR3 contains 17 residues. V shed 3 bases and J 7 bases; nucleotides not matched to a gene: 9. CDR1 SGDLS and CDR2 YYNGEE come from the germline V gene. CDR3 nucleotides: TGTGCCAGCAGCGCCCCGGGGGGACTAGCGGGAGTGAATGAGCAGTTCTTC. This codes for CASSAPGGLAGVNEQFF.

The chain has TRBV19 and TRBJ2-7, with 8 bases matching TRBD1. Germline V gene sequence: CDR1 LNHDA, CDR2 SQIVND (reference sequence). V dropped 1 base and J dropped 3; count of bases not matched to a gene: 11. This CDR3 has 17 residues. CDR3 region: CASSIVPRQGSNYEQYF. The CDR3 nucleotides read TGTGCCAGTAGTATAGTCCCTCGACAGGGGAGTAACTACGAGCAGTACTTC.

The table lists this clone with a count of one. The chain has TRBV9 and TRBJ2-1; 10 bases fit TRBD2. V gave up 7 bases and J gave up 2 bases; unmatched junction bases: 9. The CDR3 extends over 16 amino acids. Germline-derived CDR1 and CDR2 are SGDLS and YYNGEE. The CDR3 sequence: CASAETSGPPYNEQFF. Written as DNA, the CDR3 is TGTGCCAGCGCTGAGACTAGCGGGCCCCCCTACAATGAGCAGTTCTTC.

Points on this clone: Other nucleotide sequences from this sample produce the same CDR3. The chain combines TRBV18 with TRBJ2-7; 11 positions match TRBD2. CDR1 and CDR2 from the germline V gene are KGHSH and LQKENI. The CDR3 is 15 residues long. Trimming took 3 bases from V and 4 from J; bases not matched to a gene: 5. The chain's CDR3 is CASSPTSGSGYEQYF. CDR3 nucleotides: TGTGCCAGCTCACCCACTAGCGGGAGTGGGTACGAGCAGTACTTC.

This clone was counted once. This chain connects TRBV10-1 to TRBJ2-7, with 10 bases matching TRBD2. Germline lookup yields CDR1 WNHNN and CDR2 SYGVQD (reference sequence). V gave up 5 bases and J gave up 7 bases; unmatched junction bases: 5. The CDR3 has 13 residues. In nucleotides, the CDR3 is TGCGCCAGCAGTAGCGGGAGGGGGAGAGAGCAGTACTTC. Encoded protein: CASSSGRGREQYF.

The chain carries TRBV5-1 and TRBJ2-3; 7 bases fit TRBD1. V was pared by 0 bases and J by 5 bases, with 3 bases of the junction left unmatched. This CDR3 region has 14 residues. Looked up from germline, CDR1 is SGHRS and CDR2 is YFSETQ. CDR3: CASSLGGGEDTQYF. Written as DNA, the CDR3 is TGCGCCAGCAGCTTGGGAGGGGGCGAAGATACGCAGTATTTT.

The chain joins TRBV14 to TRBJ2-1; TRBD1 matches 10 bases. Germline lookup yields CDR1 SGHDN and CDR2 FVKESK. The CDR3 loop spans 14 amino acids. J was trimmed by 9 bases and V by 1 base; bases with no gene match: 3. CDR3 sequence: CASSQGQGASEQFF. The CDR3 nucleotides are TGTGCCAGCAGCCAAGGACAGGGGGCAAGTGAGCAGTTCTTC.

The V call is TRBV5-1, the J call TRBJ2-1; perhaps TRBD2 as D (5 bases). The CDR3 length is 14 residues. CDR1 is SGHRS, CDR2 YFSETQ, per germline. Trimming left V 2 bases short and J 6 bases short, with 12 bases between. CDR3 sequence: CASSFEGPPNEQFF. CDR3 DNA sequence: TGCGCCAGCAGCTTCGAGGGTCCTCCCAATGAGCAGTTCTTC. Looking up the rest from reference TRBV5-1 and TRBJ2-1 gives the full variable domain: KAGVTQTPRYLIKTRGQQVTLSCSPISGHRSVSWYQQTPGQGLQFLFEYFSETQRNKGNFPGRFSGRQFSNSRSEMNVSTLELGDSALYLCASSFEGPPNEQFFGPGTRLTVL.

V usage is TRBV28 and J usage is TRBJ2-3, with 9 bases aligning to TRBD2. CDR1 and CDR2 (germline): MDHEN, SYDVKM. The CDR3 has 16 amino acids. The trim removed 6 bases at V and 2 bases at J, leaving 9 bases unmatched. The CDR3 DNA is TGTGCCAGCAGCTTGAGCGCTAGCGGGAACACAGATACGCAGTATTTT. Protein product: CASSLSASGNTDTQYF. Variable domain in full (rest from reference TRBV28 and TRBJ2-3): DVKVTQSSRYLVKRTGEKVFLECVQDMDHENMFWYRQDPGLGLRLIYFSYDVKMKEKGDIPEGYSVSREKKERFSLILESASTNQTSMYLCASSLSASGNTDTQYFGPGTRLTVL.

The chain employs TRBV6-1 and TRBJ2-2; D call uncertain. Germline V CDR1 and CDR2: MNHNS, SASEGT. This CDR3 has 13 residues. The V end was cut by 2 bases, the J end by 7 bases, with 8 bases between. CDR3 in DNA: TGTGCCAGCAGTGAAAGGGTGGTCGGGGAGCTGTTTTTT. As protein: CASSERVVGELFF.

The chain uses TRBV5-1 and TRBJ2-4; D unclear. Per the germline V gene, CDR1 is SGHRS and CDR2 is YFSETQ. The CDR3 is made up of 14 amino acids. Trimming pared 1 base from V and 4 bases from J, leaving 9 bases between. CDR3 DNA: TGCGCCAGCAGCTTGTCGACCCTGAAAAACATTCAGTACTTC. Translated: CASSLSTLKNIQYF.

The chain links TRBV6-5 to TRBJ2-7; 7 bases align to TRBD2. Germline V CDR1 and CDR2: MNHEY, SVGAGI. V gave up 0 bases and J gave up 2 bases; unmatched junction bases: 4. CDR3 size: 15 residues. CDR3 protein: CASSYSASGPYEQYF. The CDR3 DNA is TGTGCCAGCAGTTACTCTGCTAGCGGACCCTACGAGCAGTACTTC.

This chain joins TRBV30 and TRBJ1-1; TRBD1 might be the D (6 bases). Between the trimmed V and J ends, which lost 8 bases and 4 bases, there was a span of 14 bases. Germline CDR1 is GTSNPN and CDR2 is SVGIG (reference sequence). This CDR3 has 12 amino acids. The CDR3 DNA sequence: TGTGCCAGAAAAGGGGGGAGCACTGAAGCTTTCTTT. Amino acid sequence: CARKGGSTEAFF.

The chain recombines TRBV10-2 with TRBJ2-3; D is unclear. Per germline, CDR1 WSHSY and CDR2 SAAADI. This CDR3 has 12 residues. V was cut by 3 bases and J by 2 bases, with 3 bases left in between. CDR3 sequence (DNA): TGCGCCAGCAGTGATCCCACAGATACGCAGTATTTT. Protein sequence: CASSDPTDTQYF.

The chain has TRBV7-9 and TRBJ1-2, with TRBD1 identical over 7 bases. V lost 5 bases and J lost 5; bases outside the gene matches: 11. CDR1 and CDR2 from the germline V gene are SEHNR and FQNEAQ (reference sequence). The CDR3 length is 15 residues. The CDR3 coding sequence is TGTGCCAGCAGCCGAGGACAGGTTGGGGGATATGGCTACACCTTC. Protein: CASSRGQVGGYGYTF.

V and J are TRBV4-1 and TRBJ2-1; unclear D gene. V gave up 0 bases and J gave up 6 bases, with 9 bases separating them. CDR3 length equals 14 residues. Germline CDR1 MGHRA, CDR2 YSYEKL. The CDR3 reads CASSQDSVPNEQFF. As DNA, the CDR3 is TGCGCCAGCAGCCAAGATTCTGTCCCCAATGAGCAGTTCTTC.

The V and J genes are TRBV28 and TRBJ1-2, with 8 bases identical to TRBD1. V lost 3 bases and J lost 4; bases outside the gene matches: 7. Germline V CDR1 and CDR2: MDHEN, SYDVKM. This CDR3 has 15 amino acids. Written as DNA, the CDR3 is TGTGCCAGCAGTTTCCGGGACAGGAGACCCTATGGCTACACCTTC. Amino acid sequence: CASSFRDRRPYGYTF.